This TCR beta chain originates from a study of T cells after yellow fever vaccination. Study results and limitations: Most primary-vaccination clones reappeared after the booster (more than 95% CD4, roughly 88% CD8). Peaking on day 5 versus 15, the secondary response was faster but weaker. CD4 and CD8 compartments shared a small share of clonotypes.

This clonotype was observed many times. Its target is not known. The study made its TCR cDNA through 5'RACE template switching. That step introduced a universal primer site along with UMIs. MiXCR, applied by TCRdb to the 5' RACE reads, yields one record per CDR3 protein. The sample carries 250,000 or so distinct CDR3 sequences, roughly 7.2% recorded once. Per germline, CDR1 LGHDT and CDR2 YNNKEL (reference sequence). Trimming at V came to 4 bases and at J to 4 bases, leaving 14 bases not matched to a gene. The CDR3 extends over 17 amino acids. This clonotype was sampled from a man aged 30 to 45 who received the YFV17D yellow fever vaccine. This specimen was CD4+ T cells sorted from PBMCs, taken 15 days after the yellow fever booster vaccination. The V gene is TRBV3-1, the J gene TRBJ1-1; 8 bases map to TRBD1. The CDR3 region has the DNA TGTGCCAGCAGCCCCCGGACAGGGAGGGCTATGGGCACTGAAGCTTTCTTT. Its protein product is CASSPRTGRAMGTEAFF.